This TCR beta chain was captured by sequencing in a study of vaccination and CD4 T cells after COVID-19. Study background: For post-vaccine samples, collection took place a median approximately 77 days after dose two, ranging from 14 to 241.

The table lists this clonotype with a few counts. The antigen is not known. The CDR3 covers 20 residues. Trimming stripped 5 bases from V and 0 bases from J, with 26 bases between. CDR1 DFQATT and CDR2 SNEGSKA come from the germline V gene (reference sequence). Treatment indicated: roughly 10-day PBMC culture with coronavirus spike peptide pools or control peptides (ViraFEST assay). According to the study, CD4+ T cells from the unexposed donor were gathered ahead of the COVID-19 pandemic (2011-2018). ViraFEST used peptide pools to expand antigen-specific T cells and subsequently sequenced their TCRs. An Oncomine TCR Beta short-read assay was used to sequence the DNA from cultured CD4+ T cells. Investigators isolated genomic DNA from cultured CD4+ T cells. TCRdb re-called the PCR reads with MiXCR, one entry per CDR3 protein. This table has some 9,000 distinct CDR3 sequences, approximately 34% appearing once.

The sequenced sample consisted of CD4+ T cells from blood, cultured in vitro. The TCR comes from a human donor in good health. This chain connects TRBV20-1 to TRBJ1-6, with D possibly matching TRBD1 (5 bases). CDR3 sequence: CSAPGTRETALSSYNSPLHF. The CDR3 DNA follows: TGCAGTGCTCCTGGGACTCGGGAGACTGCTCTGAGCTCCTATAATTCACCCCTCCACTTT.